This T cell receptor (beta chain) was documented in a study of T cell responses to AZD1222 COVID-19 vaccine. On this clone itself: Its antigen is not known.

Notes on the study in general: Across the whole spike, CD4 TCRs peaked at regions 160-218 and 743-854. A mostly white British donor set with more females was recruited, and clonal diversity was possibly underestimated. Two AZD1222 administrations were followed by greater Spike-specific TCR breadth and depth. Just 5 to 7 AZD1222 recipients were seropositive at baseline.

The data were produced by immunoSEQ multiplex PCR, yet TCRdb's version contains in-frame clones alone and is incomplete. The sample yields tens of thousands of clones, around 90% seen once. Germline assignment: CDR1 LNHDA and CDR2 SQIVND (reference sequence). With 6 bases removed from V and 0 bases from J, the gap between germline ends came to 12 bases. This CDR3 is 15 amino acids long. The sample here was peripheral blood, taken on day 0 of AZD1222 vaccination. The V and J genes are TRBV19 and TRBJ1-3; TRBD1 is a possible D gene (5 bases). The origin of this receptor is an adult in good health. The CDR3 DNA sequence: TGTGCCAGTAGAAAGGGGACGTCCTCTGGAAACACCATATATTTT. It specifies CASRKGTSSGNTIYF.